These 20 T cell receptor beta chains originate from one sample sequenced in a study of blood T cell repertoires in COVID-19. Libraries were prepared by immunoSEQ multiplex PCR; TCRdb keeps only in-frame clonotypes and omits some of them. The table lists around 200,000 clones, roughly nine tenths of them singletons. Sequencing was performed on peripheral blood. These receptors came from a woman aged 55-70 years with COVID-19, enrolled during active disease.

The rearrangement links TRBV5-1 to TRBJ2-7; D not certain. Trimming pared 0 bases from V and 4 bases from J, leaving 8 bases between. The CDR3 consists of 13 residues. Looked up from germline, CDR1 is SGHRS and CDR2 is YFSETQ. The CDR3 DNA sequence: TGCGCCAGCAGCTTGGGTTCAGAATACGAGCAGTACTTC. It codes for CASSLGSEYEQYF.

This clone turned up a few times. The CDR3 loop reads CAYYRAPSTKNTIYF. For the CDR3, the DNA is TGTGCCTACTACAGGGCACCATCGACAAAAAACACCATATATTTT. The J gene is TRBJ1-3, the V gene TRBV30, with a tentative D call TRBD1 (6 bases). V lost 7 bases to trimming and J lost 6 bases, with 22 bases between them. The germline V gene encodes CDR1 GTSNPN and CDR2 SVGIG (reference sequence). The CDR3 covers 15 residues.

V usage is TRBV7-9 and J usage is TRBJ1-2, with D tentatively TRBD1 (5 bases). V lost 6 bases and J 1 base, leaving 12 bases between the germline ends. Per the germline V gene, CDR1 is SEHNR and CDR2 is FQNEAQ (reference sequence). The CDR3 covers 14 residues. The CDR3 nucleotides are TGTGCCAGCAGTCGCGCTCAGGGTAACTATGGCTACACCTTC. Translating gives CASSRAQGNYGYTF.

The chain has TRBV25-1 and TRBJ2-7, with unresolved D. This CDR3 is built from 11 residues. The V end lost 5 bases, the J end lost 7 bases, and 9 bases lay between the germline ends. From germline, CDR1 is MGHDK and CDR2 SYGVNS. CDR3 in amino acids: CASSSIGEQYF. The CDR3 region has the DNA TGTGCCAGCAGTAGTATCGGTGAGCAGTACTTC.

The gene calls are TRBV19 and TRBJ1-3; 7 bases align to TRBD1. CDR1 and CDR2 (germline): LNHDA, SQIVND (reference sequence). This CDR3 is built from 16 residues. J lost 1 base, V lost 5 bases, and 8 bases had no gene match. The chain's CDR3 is CASSPGTALSGNTIYF. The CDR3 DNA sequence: TGTGCCAGTAGTCCCGGGACAGCCCTGTCTGGAAACACCATATATTTT.

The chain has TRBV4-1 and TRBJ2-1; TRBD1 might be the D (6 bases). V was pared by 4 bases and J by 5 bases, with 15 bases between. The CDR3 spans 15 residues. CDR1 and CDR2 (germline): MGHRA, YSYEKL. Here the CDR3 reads CASSPPDRANNEQFF. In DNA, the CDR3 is TGCGCCAGCAGCCCCCCGGACAGAGCCAACAATGAGCAGTTCTTC.

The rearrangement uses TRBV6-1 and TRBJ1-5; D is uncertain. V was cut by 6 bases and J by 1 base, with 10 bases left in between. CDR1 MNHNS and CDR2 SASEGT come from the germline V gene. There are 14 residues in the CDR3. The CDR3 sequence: CASSLPGSNQPQHF. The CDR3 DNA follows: TGTGCCAGCAGCCTCCCGGGGAGCAATCAGCCCCAGCATTTT.

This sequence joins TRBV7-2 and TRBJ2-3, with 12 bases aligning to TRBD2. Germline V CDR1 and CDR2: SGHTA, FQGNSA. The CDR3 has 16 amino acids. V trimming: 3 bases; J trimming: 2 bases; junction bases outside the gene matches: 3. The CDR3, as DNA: TGTGCCAGCAGCTTGGGACTAGCGGGCGCCACAGATACGCAGTATTTT. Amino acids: CASSLGLAGATDTQYF.

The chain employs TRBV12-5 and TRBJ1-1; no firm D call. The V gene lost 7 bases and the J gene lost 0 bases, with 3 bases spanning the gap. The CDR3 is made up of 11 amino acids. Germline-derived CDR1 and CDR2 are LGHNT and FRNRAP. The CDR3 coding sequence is TGTGCTAGTGCCTTGAACACTGAAGCTTTCTTT. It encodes CASALNTEAFF.

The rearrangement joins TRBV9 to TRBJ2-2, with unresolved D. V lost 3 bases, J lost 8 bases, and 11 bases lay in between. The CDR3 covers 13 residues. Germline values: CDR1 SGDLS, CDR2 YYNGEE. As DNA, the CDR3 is TGTGCCAGCAGCGCCGTCTTGTTTGGGGAGCTGTTTTTT. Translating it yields CASSAVLFGELFF.

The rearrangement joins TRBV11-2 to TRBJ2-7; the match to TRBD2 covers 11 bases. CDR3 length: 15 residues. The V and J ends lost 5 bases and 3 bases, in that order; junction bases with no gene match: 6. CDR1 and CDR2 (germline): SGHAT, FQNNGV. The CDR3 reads CASSRTSGSNYEQYF. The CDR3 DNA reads TGTGCCAGCAGCCGGACTAGCGGGTCCAACTACGAGCAGTACTTC. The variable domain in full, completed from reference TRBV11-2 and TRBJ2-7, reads EAGVAQSPRYKIIEKRQSVAFWCNPISGHATLYWYQQILGQGPKLLIQFQNNGVVDDSQLPKDRFSAERLKGVDSTLKIQPAKLEDSAVYLCASSRTSGSNYEQYFGPGTRLTVT.

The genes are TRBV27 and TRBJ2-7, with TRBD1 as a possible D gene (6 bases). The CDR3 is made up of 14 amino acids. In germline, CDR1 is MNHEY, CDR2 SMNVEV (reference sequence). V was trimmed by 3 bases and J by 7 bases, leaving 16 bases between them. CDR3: CASSFPGQGREQYF. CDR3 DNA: TGTGCCAGCAGTTTCCCGGGGCAGGGGAGAGAGCAGTACTTC.

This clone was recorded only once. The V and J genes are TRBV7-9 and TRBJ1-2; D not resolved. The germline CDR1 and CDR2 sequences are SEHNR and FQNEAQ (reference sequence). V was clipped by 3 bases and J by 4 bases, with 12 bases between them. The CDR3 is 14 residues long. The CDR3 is CASSFGEGGYGYTF. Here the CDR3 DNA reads TGTGCCAGCAGCTTTGGGGAGGGTGGCTATGGCTACACCTTC.

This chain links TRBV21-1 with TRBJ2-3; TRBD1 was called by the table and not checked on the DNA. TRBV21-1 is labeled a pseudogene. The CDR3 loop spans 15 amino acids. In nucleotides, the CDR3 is TGTGCCAGCAGCAAAGAAACTGGGCGCACAGATACGCAGTATTTT. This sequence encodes CASSKETGRTDTQYF.

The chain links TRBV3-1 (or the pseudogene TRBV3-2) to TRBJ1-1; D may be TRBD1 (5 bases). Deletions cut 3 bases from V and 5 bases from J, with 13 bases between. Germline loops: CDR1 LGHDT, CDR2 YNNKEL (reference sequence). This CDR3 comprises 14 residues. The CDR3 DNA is TGTGCCAGCAGCCATGGAGGGACCGGGACTGAAGCTTTCTTT. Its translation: CASSHGGTGTEAFF.

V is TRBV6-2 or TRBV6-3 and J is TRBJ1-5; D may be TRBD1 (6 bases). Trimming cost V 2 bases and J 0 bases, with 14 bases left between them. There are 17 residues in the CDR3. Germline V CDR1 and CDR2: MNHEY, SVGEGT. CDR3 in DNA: TGTGCCAGCAGTTACAGGGAACGGGACACTAGCAATCAGCCCCAGCATTTT. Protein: CASSYRERDTSNQPQHF.

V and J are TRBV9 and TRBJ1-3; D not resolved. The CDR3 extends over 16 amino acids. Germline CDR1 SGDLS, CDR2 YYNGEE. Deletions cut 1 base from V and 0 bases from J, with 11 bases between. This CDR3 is CASSVTPKSSGNTIYF. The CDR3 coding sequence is TGTGCCAGCAGCGTAACCCCCAAGAGCTCTGGAAACACCATATATTTT.

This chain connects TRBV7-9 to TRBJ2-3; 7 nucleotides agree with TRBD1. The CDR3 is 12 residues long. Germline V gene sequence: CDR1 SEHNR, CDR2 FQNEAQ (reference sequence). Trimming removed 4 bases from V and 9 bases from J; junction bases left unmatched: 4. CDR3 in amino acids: CASSSTGQTQYF. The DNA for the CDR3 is TGTGCCAGCAGCTCTACGGGACAGACGCAGTATTTT.

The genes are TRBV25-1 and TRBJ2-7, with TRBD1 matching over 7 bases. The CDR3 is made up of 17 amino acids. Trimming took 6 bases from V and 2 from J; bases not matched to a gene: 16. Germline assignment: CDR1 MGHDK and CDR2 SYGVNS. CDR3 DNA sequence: TGTGCCAGCAGGGGTCAGAGGAGAGGGGGCTTTCCCTACGAGCAGTACTTC. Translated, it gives CASRGQRRGGFPYEQYF.

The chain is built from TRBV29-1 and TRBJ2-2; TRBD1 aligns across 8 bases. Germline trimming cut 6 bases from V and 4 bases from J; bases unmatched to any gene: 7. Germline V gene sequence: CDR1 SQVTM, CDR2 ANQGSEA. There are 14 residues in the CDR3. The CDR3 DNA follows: TGCAGCGTGGCGAACAGGGGGGCCACCGGGGAGCTGTTTTTT. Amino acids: CSVANRGATGELFF.